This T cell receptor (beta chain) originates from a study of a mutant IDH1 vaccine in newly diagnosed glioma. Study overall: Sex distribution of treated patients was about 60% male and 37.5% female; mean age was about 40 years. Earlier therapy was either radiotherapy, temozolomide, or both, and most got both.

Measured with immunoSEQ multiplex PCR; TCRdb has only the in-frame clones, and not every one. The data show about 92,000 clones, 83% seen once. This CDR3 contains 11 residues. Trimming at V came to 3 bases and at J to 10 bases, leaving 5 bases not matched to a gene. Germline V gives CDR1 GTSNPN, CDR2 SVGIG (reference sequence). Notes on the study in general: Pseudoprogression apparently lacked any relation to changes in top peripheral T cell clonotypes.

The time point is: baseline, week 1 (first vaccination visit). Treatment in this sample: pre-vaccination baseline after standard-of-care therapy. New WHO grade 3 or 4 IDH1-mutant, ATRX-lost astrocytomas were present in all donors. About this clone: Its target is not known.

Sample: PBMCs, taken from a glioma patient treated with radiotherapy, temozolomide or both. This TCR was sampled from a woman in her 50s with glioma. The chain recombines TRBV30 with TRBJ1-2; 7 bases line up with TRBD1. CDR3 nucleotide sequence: TGTGCCTGGAGCCCAGGGGGTCCCTACACCTTC. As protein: CAWSPGGPYTF. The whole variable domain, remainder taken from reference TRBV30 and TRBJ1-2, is SQTIHQWPATLVQPVGSPLSLECTVEGTSNPNLYWYRQAAGRGLQLLFYSVGIGQISSEVPQNLSASRPQDRQFILSSKKLLLSDSGFYLCAWSPGGPYTFGSGTRLTVV.